These 15 T cell receptor beta chains came from one sample sequenced in a study of T cell responses to AZD1222 COVID-19 vaccine. Only in-frame clones appear in the TCRdb table, and some are missing; sequencing was by immunoSEQ multiplex PCR. In all, the sample yields more than 110,000 clones. Sequencing input: peripheral blood. These receptors were taken from an adult in good health.

The J gene is TRBJ2-7, the V gene TRBV6-6, with 8 bases fitting TRBD2. From germline, CDR1 is MNHNY and CDR2 SVGAGI (reference sequence). The CDR3 runs 15 residues. After removal of 7 bases from V and 0 bases from J, the junction contained 8 bases not matched to a gene. The CDR3 loop is CASKARGGSSYEQYF. Here the CDR3 DNA reads TGTGCCAGCAAAGCCCGGGGGGGGAGCTCCTACGAGCAGTACTTC.

This chain connects TRBV15 to TRBJ1-2; D ambiguous. Germline loops: CDR1 LNHNV, CDR2 YYDKDF (reference sequence). The CDR3 totals 14 residues. The V gene lost 0 bases and the J gene lost 8 bases, with 13 bases spanning the gap. CDR3 sequence: CATSRDRAEEGYTF. CDR3 sequence (DNA): TGTGCCACCAGCAGAGATAGGGCAGAGGAGGGCTACACCTTC.

The chain recombines TRBV5-1 with TRBJ1-2, with D tentatively TRBD1 (5 bases). CDR1 is SGHRS and CDR2 is YFSETQ in the germline V gene. The ends were cut back, 1 base at V and 4 bases at J, with 5 bases in the middle. This CDR3 is 12 amino acids long. The CDR3 protein is CASSLTGYGYTF. CDR3 nucleotides: TGCGCCAGCAGCTTGACAGGCTATGGCTACACCTTC.

The gene calls are TRBV7-6 and TRBJ1-2; 9 bases align to TRBD1. CDR1 is SGHVS, CDR2 FNYEAQ, per germline. This CDR3 has 15 amino acids. J gave up 7 bases and V 5 bases, and 11 bases lay outside the gene matches. CDR3 nucleotides: TGTGCCAGCAGCGCTTCCGGGACAGGGTTGTTTGGCTACACCTTC. It encodes CASSASGTGLFGYTF.

J is TRBJ1-2 and V is TRBV7-6; 11 bases agree with TRBD1. The V and J ends lost 5 bases and 0 bases, in that order; junction bases with no gene match: 8. The germline V gene has CDR1 SGHVS and CDR2 FNYEAQ. The CDR3 runs to 17 residues. As DNA, the CDR3 is TGTGCCAGCAGCCGCGGGACAGGGGGTTCAACTAACTATGGCTACACCTTC. It translates to CASSRGTGGSTNYGYTF.

The genes are TRBV11-3 and TRBJ1-6, with D perhaps matching TRBD1 (5 bases). The germline V and J ends were trimmed by 1 base and 6 bases, with 16 bases remaining between them. Germline loops: CDR1 SGHNT, CDR2 YENEEA. CDR3 length: 17 residues. The CDR3 sequence: CASSLALTGDRNSPLHF. For the CDR3, the DNA is TGTGCCAGCAGCTTAGCCCTCACAGGTGACCGTAATTCACCCCTCCACTTT.

The chain couples TRBV2 to TRBJ1-5; the match to TRBD1 covers 9 bases. This CDR3 contains 16 residues. The germline gives CDR1 SNHLY, CDR2 FYNNEI. The V segment lost 3 bases and the J segment 8 bases; nucleotides outside the gene matches: 11. The CDR3, as DNA: TGTGCCAGCAGTGACCGGGATTACAGGGGGCAAAAGCCCCAGCATTTT. Translated, it gives CASSDRDYRGQKPQHF.

The rearrangement links TRBV10-3 to TRBJ1-2, with a possible D match to TRBD1 (6 bases). V was shortened by 6 bases and J by 5 bases, with 13 bases between the two germline ends. Germline V gene data show CDR1 as ENHRY and CDR2 as SYGVKD. The CDR3 is 13 amino acids. CDR3 in DNA: TGTGCCATCAGATATGGGACAACGTATGGCTACACCTTC. This gives the protein CAIRYGTTYGYTF.

The chain recombines TRBV2 with TRBJ1-2; D ambiguous. Between the trimmed V and J ends, which lost 7 bases and 8 bases, there was a span of 14 bases. This CDR3 has 12 amino acids. Germline loops: CDR1 SNHLY, CDR2 FYNNEI. The CDR3 nucleotides are TGTGCCAGCACTCCAGCGGGCGGGGGCTACACCTTC. Residues: CASTPAGGGYTF.

V gene TRBV15 combines with J gene TRBJ1-2, with D uncertain. Germline lookup yields CDR1 LNHNV and CDR2 YYDKDF (reference sequence). Trimming removed 0 bases at V and 3 bases at J, with 11 bases between. The CDR3 has 15 amino acids. CDR3 DNA: TGTGCCACCAGCAGAGATTCTTCCAGCTACTATGGCTACACCTTC. This gives the protein CATSRDSSSYYGYTF. Full variable domain (missing parts from reference TRBV15 and TRBJ1-2): DAMVIQNPRYQVTQFGKPVTLSCSQTLNHNVMYWYQQKSSQAPKLLFHYYDKDFNNEADTPDNFQSRRPNTSFCFLDIRSPGLGDTAMYLCATSRDSSSYYGYTFGSGTRLTVV.

This chain links TRBV6-5 with TRBJ1-1; TRBD1 aligns across 9 bases. V lost 7 bases and J lost 3; bases outside the gene matches: 6. CDR3 length: 14 amino acids. Germline V gives CDR1 MNHEY, CDR2 SVGAGI. CDR3 amino acids: CASNRDRVYTEAFF. In nucleotides, the CDR3 is TGTGCCAGCAACAGGGACAGGGTTTACACTGAAGCTTTCTTT.

V gene TRBV14 combines with J gene TRBJ1-2; 8 bases fit TRBD1. The CDR3 consists of 15 residues. Losses at the gene ends were 4 bases for V and 3 bases for J; bases not matched to a gene: 7. Germline assignment: CDR1 SGHDN and CDR2 FVKESK. The CDR3 protein is CASSPDRVYYYGYTF. CDR3 DNA: TGTGCCAGCAGCCCGGACAGGGTCTATTACTATGGCTACACCTTC.

The chain uses TRBV7-2 and TRBJ2-7, with D maybe TRBD1 (5 bases). CDR3 length: 14 residues. V dropped 1 base and J dropped 3 bases, with 10 bases sitting between them. Germline V gene sequence: CDR1 SGHTA, CDR2 FQGNSA. CDR3: CASSLVVGRYEQYF. CDR3 sequence (DNA): TGTGCCAGCAGCTTAGTAGTGGGGCGCTACGAGCAGTACTTC.

This chain joins TRBV5-1 and TRBJ1-1; 7 bases line up with TRBD1. V was clipped by 4 bases and J by 0 bases; unmatched bases: 6. The CDR3 contains 15 residues. CDR1 is SGHRS, CDR2 YFSETQ, per germline. CDR3 coding DNA: TGCGCCAGCAGCGTTGGACAGGTTATGAACACTGAAGCTTTCTTT. Its translation: CASSVGQVMNTEAFF. The variable domain in full, with the rest retrieved from reference TRBV5-1 and TRBJ1-1, is KAGVTQTPRYLIKTRGQQVTLSCSPISGHRSVSWYQQTPGQGLQFLFEYFSETQRNKGNFPGRFSGRQFSNSRSEMNVSTLELGDSALYLCASSVGQVMNTEAFFGQGTRLTVV.

The chain combines TRBV4-2 with TRBJ1-3, with D maybe TRBD1 (6 bases). The CDR3 runs 16 residues. CDR1 and CDR2 from the germline V gene are LGHNA and YNFKEQ. V was clipped by 3 bases and J by 2 bases, with 14 bases between them. CDR3 region: CASSQSIGGPGNTIYF. The DNA of the CDR3 is TGTGCCAGCAGCCAGAGCATCGGGGGCCCTGGAAACACCATATATTTT.